This T cell receptor beta chain was captured by sequencing in a study of cytomegalovirus exposure and HLA in healthy donors. Study overall: In a later analysis, it was reported that the roughly 120 validation repertoires had been produced on the same platform as the 670 or so repertoires belonging to the first cohort. Points from the study as a whole: The study found most TCR sequences rare, yet found some public TCRs in many donors. In vitro testing confirmed three CMV-associated chains as specific for CMV antigens.

These donors were members of the approximately 120-subject validation cohort, a group separate from the approximately 670-subject first cohort. Sequencing was performed with immunoSEQ multiplex PCR; in TCRdb, only in-frame clones are kept and a portion is missing. The table lists approximately 98,000 clones, approximately 94% of them singletons. Remarks on this clone: Antigen specificity is unknown.

V gave up 1 base and J gave up 1 base, with 20 bases separating them. Germline CDR1 SGHVS, CDR2 FNYEAQ. The CDR3 has 18 amino acids. This clonotype originated in a young woman in good health and CMV-seronegative. The sequenced material came from PBMCs. The chain carries TRBV7-6 and TRBJ2-7; D perhaps matches TRBD1 (6 bases). The CDR3 sequence is CASSLGIPVGGASYEQYF. The CDR3 coding sequence is TGTGCCAGCAGCTTAGGCATCCCCGTTGGGGGCGCGTCCTACGAGCAGTACTTC.